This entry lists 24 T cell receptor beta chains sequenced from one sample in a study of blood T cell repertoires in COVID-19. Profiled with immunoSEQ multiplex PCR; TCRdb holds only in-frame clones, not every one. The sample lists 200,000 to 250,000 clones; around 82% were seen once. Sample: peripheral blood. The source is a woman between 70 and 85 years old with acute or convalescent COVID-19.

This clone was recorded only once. The CDR3 sequence: CASSLRTGSNQPQHF. DNA of the CDR3: TGCGCCAGCAGCCTCAGGACAGGTAGCAATCAGCCCCAGCATTTT. The rearrangement uses TRBV4-1 and TRBJ1-5; 7 bases line up with TRBD1. J lost 0 bases, V lost 4 bases, and 3 bases had no gene match. Germline V gives CDR1 MGHRA, CDR2 YSYEKL. This CDR3 comprises 15 residues.

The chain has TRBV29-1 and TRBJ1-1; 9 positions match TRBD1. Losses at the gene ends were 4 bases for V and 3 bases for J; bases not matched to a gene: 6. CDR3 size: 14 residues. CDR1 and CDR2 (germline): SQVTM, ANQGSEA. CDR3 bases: TGCAGCGTTGCGGGACAGGGAACATACACTGAAGCTTTCTTT. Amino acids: CSVAGQGTYTEAFF.

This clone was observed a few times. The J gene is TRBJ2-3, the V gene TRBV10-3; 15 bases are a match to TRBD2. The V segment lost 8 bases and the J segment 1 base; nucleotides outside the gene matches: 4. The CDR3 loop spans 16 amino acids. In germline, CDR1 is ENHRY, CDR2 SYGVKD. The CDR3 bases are TGTGCCATCCGGACTAGCGGGAGGGCCGGCACAGATACGCAGTATTTT. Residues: CAIRTSGRAGTDTQYF.

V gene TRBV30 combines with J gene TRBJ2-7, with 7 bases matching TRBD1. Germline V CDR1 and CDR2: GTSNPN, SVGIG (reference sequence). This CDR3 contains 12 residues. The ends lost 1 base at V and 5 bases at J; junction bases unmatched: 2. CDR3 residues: CAWSARGHEQYF. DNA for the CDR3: TGTGCCTGGAGTGCTAGGGGGCACGAGCAGTACTTC.

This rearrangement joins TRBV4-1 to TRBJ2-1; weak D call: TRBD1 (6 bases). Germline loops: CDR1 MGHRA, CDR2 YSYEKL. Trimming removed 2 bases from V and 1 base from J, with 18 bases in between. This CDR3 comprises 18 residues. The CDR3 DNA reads TGCGCCAGCAGCCAACCCATCCAGGGGATTAGTTCCTACAATGAGCAGTTCTTC. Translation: CASSQPIQGISSYNEQFF.

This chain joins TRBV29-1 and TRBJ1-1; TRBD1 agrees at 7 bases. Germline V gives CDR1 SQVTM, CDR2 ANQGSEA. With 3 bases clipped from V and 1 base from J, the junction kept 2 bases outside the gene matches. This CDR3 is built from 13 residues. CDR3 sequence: CSVDQGGNTEAFF. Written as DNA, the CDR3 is TGCAGCGTTGACCAGGGGGGGAACACTGAAGCTTTCTTT.

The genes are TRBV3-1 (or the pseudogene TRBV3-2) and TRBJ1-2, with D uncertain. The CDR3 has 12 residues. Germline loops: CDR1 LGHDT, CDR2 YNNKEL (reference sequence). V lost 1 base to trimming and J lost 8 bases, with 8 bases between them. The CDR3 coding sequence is TGTGCCAGCAGCCAAGTGAGGAACGGCTACACCTTC. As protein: CASSQVRNGYTF.

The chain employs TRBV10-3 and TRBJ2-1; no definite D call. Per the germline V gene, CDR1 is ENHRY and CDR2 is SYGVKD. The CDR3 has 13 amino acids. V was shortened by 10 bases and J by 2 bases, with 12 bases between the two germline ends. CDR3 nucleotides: TGTGCCACCGTAAGCGACCCCTACAATGAGCAGTTCTTC. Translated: CATVSDPYNEQFF.

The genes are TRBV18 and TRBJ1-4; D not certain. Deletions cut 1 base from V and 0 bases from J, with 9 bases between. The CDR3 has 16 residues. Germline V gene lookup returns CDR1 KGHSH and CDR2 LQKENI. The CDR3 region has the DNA TGTGCCAGCTCACCACGGGCCTCTGCAACTAATGAAAAACTGTTTTTT. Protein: CASSPRASATNEKLFF.

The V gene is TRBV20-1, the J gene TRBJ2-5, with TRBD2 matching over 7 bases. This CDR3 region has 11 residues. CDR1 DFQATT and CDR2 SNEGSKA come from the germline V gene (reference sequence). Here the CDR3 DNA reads TGCTCAGCGGGACTTCAAGAGACCCAGTACTTC. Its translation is CSAGLQETQYF.

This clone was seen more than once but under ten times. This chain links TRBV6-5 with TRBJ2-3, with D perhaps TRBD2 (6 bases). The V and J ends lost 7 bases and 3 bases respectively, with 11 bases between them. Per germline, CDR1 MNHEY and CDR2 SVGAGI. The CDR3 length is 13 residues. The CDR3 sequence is CASNLLATDTQYF. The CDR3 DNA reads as TGTGCCAGCAATTTACTAGCAACAGATACGCAGTATTTT.

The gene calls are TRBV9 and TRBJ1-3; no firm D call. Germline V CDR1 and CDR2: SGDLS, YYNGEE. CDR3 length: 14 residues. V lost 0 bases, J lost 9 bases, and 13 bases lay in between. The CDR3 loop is CASSVDGLLGTIYF. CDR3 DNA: TGTGCCAGCAGCGTAGATGGGCTCCTGGGCACCATATATTTT.

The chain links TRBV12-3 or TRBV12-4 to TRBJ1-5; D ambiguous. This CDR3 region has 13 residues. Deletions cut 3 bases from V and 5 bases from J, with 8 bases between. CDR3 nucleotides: TGTGCCAGCAGTTTTGAGGGCCATCAGCCCCAGCATTTT. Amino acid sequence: CASSFEGHQPQHF.

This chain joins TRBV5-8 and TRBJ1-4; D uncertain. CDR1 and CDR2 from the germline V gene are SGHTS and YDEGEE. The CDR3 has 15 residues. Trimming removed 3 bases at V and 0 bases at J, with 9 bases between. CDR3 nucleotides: TGTGCCAGCAGCTCCCAGGTTGCAACTAATGAAAAACTGTTTTTT. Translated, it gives CASSSQVATNEKLFF.

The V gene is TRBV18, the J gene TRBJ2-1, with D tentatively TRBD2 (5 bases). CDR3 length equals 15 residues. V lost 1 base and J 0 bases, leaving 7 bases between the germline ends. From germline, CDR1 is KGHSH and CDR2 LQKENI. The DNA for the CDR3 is TGTGCCAGCTCACCACTGGGGAGCTCCTACAATGAGCAGTTCTTC. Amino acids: CASSPLGSSYNEQFF.

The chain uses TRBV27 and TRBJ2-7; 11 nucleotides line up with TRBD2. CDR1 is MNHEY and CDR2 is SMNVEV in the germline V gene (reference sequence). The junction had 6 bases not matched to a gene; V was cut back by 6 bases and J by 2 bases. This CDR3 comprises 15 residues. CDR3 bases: TGTGCCAGCAGAATCGGGACTAGCGGAGCCTACGAGCAGTACTTC. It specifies CASRIGTSGAYEQYF.

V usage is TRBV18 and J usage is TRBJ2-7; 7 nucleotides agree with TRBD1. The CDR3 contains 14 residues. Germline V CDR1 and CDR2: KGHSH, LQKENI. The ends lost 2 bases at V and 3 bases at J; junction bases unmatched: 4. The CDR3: CASSPATGLYEQYF. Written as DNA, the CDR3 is TGTGCCAGCTCACCAGCGACAGGGCTCTACGAGCAGTACTTC.

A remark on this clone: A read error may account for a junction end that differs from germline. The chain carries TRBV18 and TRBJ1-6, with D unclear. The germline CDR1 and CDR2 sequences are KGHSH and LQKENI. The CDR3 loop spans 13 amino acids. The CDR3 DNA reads TGTGCCAGCTCTCCACCGGCTTCTTCACCCCTCCACTTT. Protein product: CASSPPASSPLHF.

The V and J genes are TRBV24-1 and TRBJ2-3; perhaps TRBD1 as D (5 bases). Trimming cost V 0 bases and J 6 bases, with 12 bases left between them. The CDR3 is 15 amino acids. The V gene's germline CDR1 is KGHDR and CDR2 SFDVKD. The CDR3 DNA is TGTGCCACCAGTGATTTGGGGCAGGGTGGGGATACGCAGTATTTT. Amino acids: CATSDLGQGGDTQYF.

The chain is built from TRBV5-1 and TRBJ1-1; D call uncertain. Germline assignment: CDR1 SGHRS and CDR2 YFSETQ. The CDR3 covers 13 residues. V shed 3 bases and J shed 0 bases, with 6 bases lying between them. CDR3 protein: CASSSTMNTEAFF. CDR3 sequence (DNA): TGCGCCAGCAGCTCCACTATGAACACTGAAGCTTTCTTT.

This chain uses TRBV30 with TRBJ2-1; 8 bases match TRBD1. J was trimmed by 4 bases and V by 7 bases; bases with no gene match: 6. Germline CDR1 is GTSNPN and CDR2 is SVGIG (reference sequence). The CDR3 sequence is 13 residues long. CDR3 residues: CAYNRDRYNEQFF. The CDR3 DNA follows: TGTGCCTATAACCGGGACAGGTACAATGAGCAGTTCTTC.

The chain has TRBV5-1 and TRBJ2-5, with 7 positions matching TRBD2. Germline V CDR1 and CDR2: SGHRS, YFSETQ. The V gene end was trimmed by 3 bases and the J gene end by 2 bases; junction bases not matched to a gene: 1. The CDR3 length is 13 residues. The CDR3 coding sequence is TGCGCCAGCAGCTCACTAGCGCAAGAGACCCAGTACTTC. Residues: CASSSLAQETQYF.

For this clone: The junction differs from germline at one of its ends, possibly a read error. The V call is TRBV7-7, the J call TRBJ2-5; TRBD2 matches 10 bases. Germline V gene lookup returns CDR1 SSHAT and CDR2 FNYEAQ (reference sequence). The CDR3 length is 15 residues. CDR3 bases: TGTGCTAGCAGCCAGAGCGGGAGGGCCGATGAGACCCAGTACTTC. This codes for CASSQSGRADETQYF.

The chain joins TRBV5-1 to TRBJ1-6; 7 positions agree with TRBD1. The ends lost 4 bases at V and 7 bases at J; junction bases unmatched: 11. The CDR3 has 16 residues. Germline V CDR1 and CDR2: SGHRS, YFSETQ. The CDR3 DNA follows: TGCGCCAGCAGCCCCTACGGGACAGCGGCAAATTCACCCCTCCACTTT. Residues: CASSPYGTAANSPLHF.